The 17 T cell receptor beta chains in this list originate from one sample, sequenced in a study of molecular identifiers for immune sequencing clone quantification. Each CDR3 protein gets one entry after TCRdb re-called the PCR reads with MiXCR. The sample has around 460,000 distinct CDR3 sequences, over 20% seen once. Input material: naive CD8+ T cells from blood, with Jurkat cell RNA spiked in. As to subset: FACS-sorted CD8+CD4-CCR7+CD45RA+ naive T cells. All receptors come from a human donor in good health. Some libraries in this study had Jurkat cell RNA spiked in.

A remark on this clonotype: The junction departs from the called germline gene at one end, perhaps through a read error. The J gene is TRBJ2-1, the V gene TRBV27, with 11 positions matching TRBD2. Germline assignment: CDR1 MNHEY and CDR2 SMNVEV (reference sequence). This CDR3 is built from 16 residues. The DNA of the CDR3 is TGTGCCGGCAGTCCCTTAGCGGGAGGGCCCTCCAATGAGCAGTTCTTC. Translating it yields CAGSPLAGGPSNEQFF.

V and J are TRBV21-1 and TRBJ2-4. TRBV21-1 is a pseudogene locus. This CDR3 has 11 amino acids. CDR3 amino acids: CASRVGRFQYF. The CDR3 DNA is TGTGCCAGCAGGGTAGGTCGGTTTCAGTACTTC.

For the CDR3, the DNA is TGCGCCAGCAGCCGAGTGAGCGGATACTACAATGAGCAGTTCTTC. Translation gives CASSRVSGYYNEQFF. The genes are TRBV4-1 and TRBJ2-1, with D maybe TRBD2 (5 bases). The CDR3 contains 15 residues. V lost 4 bases and J 3 bases, leaving 13 bases between the germline ends. Germline values: CDR1 MGHRA, CDR2 YSYEKL.

The chain carries TRBV20-1 and TRBJ2-7, with 8 bases identical to TRBD1. The CDR3 extends over 14 amino acids. Germline loops: CDR1 DFQATT, CDR2 SNEGSKA (reference sequence). V trimming: 5 bases; J trimming: 1 base; junction bases outside the gene matches: 7. CDR3 amino acids: CSAANDRGSYEQYF. The CDR3 nucleotides read TGCAGTGCTGCAAATGACAGGGGTTCCTACGAGCAGTACTTC.

This clonotype appeared many times. V and J are TRBV4-1 and TRBJ2-7; D is ambiguous. Germline V gene lookup returns CDR1 MGHRA and CDR2 YSYEKL. This CDR3 spans 15 amino acids. Trimming removed 1 base from V and 7 bases from J, with 17 bases in between. The CDR3 DNA is TGCGCCAGCAGCCAAGCCCTTAAGGGCTCTCGGGAGCAGTACTTC. It is translated as CASSQALKGSREQYF.

This clonotype was counted only a few times. The chain uses TRBV19 and TRBJ2-7, with 7 bases identical to TRBD2. The length of the CDR3 is 14 residues. V shed 5 bases and J 2 bases; nucleotides not matched to a gene: 6. Looked up from germline, CDR1 is LNHDA and CDR2 is SQIVND (reference sequence). CDR3 residues: CASSPREGTYEQYF. The CDR3 coding sequence is TGTGCCAGTAGTCCGAGGGAGGGTACCTACGAGCAGTACTTC.

A few counts support this clonotype. The V call is TRBV7-9, the J call TRBJ2-7; tentative D call: TRBD2 (6 bases). Germline V gene sequence: CDR1 SEHNR, CDR2 FQNEAQ (reference sequence). Trimming stripped 4 bases from V and 2 bases from J, with 15 bases between. The CDR3 covers 15 residues. CDR3 sequence: CASSYKEGLTYEQYF. In nucleotides, the CDR3 is TGTGCCAGCAGCTATAAAGAGGGACTTACCTACGAGCAGTACTTC.

A remark on this clonotype: An end of the junction does not agree with germline; a read error may underlie this. The chain couples TRBV9 to TRBJ1-2, with D possibly matching TRBD1 (5 bases). CDR1 is SGDLS and CDR2 is YYNGEE in the germline V gene. The CDR3 runs 16 residues. CDR3 sequence: CASSSRDRLANYGHTF. In nucleotides, the CDR3 is TGTGCCAGCAGCTCACGGGACCGATTAGCTAACTATGGCCACACCTTC.

The chain employs TRBV19 and TRBJ2-3, with 10 bases fitting TRBD2. V shed 5 bases, J shed 1 base, and the junction held 3 bases outside the gene matches. Germline CDR1 and CDR2: LNHDA and SQIVND (reference sequence). This CDR3 comprises 15 residues. CDR3 region: CASSPSGGGTDTQYF. The CDR3 bases are TGTGCCAGTAGTCCTAGCGGGGGAGGCACAGATACGCAGTATTTT.

About this clonotype itself: A clone one base away is much larger, so this may be a read error. This chain links TRBV20-1 with TRBJ1-2; a possible D gene is TRBD1 (6 bases). CDR1 and CDR2 from the germline V gene are DFQATT and SNEGSKA (reference sequence). The CDR3 has 13 amino acids. Trimming stripped 3 bases from V and 8 bases from J, with 16 bases between. The CDR3 DNA sequence: TGCAGTGCTAGGGGACTGGGGGCGCGAGGCTACACCTTC. This codes for CSARGLGARGYTF.

Note on this clonotype: A read error may produce the germline difference seen at one junction end. The chain uses TRBV30 and TRBJ1-1; D remains unclear. This CDR3 is built from 14 residues. Germline CDR1 is GTSNPN and CDR2 is SVGIG (reference sequence). Written as DNA, the CDR3 is TGTGCCCGGAGCCGACGAGGATCTGGCACTGAAGCTTTCTTT. It encodes CARSRRGSGTEAFF.

The sample holds many counts of this clonotype. The chain links TRBV7-6 to TRBJ1-1, with a possible D match to TRBD1 (6 bases). CDR1 is SGHVS and CDR2 is FNYEAQ in the germline V gene. V dropped 3 bases and J dropped 8 bases, with 13 bases sitting between them. The length of the CDR3 is 13 residues. The CDR3 here is CASSFDTGTEAFF. Written as DNA, the CDR3 is TGTGCCAGCAGCTTCGACACCGGGACAGAAGCTTTCTTT.

This clonotype was detected many times. The rearrangement links TRBV5-4 to TRBJ1-1; D is unresolved. The CDR3 sequence is 13 residues long. Germline values: CDR1 SGHNT, CDR2 YYREEE (reference sequence). Trimming removed 3 bases at V and 8 bases at J, with 14 bases between. As DNA, the CDR3 is TGTGCCAGCAGCTCGTTAGGACTAACCGAAGCTTTCTTT. Amino acids: CASSSLGLTEAFF.

This rearrangement joins TRBV7-2 to TRBJ2-7, with D possibly TRBD1 on 6 matching bases. The germline CDR1 and CDR2 sequences are SGHTA and FQGNSA. This CDR3 spans 17 amino acids. The V and J ends lost 5 bases and 3 bases respectively, with 23 bases between them. CDR3 in DNA: TGTGCCAGCAGCCAGGGCGTGGGGGCTAGCTTTAACTACGAGCAGTACTTC. Translating gives CASSQGVGASFNYEQYF.

V is TRBV7-9 and J is TRBJ2-1, with 7 nucleotides matching TRBD1. The germline gives CDR1 SEHNR, CDR2 FQNEAQ (reference sequence). The V segment lost 0 bases and the J segment 9 bases; nucleotides outside the gene matches: 2. This CDR3 spans 13 amino acids. This chain's CDR3 is CASSLAGGVEQFF. CDR3 DNA sequence: TGTGCCAGCAGCTTAGCAGGGGGCGTTGAGCAGTTCTTC.

This clonotype was recorded many times. V gene TRBV28 combines with J gene TRBJ1-4; TRBD1 matches at 7 bases. The ends lost 4 bases at V and 4 bases at J; junction bases unmatched: 6. The germline gives CDR1 MDHEN, CDR2 SYDVKM. The CDR3 spans 15 residues. CDR3 region: CASSSRDSSNEKLFF. The DNA of the CDR3 is TGTGCCAGCAGTTCCCGGGACAGTAGTAATGAAAAACTGTTTTTT.

The rearrangement joins TRBV27 to TRBJ1-1; TRBD1 aligns across 7 bases. V lost 4 bases and J lost 6; bases outside the gene matches: 17. In germline, CDR1 is MNHEY, CDR2 SMNVEV (reference sequence). CDR3 length: 17 residues. CDR3 amino acids: CASSSSRLGRGVSEAFF. In nucleotides, the CDR3 is TGTGCCAGCAGTTCAAGCCGTCTCGGCAGGGGGGTGTCTGAAGCTTTCTTT.